Listed here are 22 T cell receptor beta chains from one sample, sequenced in a study of blood T cell repertoires in COVID-19. Libraries were prepared by immunoSEQ multiplex PCR; TCRdb keeps only in-frame clonotypes and omits some of them. There are around 160,000 clones in the sample; about 83% occur only once, and about 15% lies in the top ten. The sample was peripheral blood. These receptors originate from a woman over 75 with acute or convalescent COVID-19.

The chain uses TRBV15 and TRBJ2-2; a possible D gene is TRBD2 (5 bases). Per the germline V gene, CDR1 is LNHNV and CDR2 is YYDKDF (reference sequence). Trimming shortened V by 5 bases and J by 5 bases, and 12 bases separated the two germline ends. This CDR3 spans 14 amino acids. The DNA for the CDR3 is TGTGCCACCAGCCCTATTAGAGGGACCGGGGAGCTGTTTTTT. Its protein product is CATSPIRGTGELFF.

V is TRBV28 and J is TRBJ2-7; weak D call: TRBD2 (5 bases). The germline V gene encodes CDR1 MDHEN and CDR2 SYDVKM. CDR3 length equals 15 residues. Trimming pared 4 bases from V and 7 bases from J, leaving 20 bases between. CDR3 protein: CASSYFVGVPGEQYF. The CDR3, as DNA: TGTGCCAGCAGTTACTTCGTCGGGGTACCCGGGGAGCAGTACTTC.

This chain joins TRBV6-5 and TRBJ1-3; D ambiguous. V dropped 0 bases and J dropped 0 bases, with 9 bases sitting between them. CDR3 size: 16 residues. Germline CDR1 is MNHEY and CDR2 is SVGAGI. In DNA form, the CDR3 reads TGTGCCAGCAGTTACTCGTTTCGGAGCTCTGGAAACACCATATATTTT. It translates to CASSYSFRSSGNTIYF.

V is TRBV11-2 and J is TRBJ2-1, with 10 bases that match TRBD2. The V gene's germline CDR1 is SGHAT and CDR2 FQNNGV. V lost 0 bases, J lost 7 bases, and 9 bases stayed unmatched. The CDR3 has 17 residues. The CDR3 nucleotides are TGTGCCAGCAGCTTAGATTCACTAGCGGGGCATGAGAATGAGCAGTTCTTC. It codes for CASSLDSLAGHENEQFF.

This sequence joins TRBV7-2 and TRBJ1-1, with D possibly matching TRBD1 (5 bases). CDR1 is SGHTA, CDR2 FQGNSA, per germline. The CDR3 consists of 13 residues. V lost 3 bases, J lost 1 base, and 6 bases lay in between. The CDR3 DNA follows: TGTGCCAGCAGCTTCCAGGGGAACACTGAAGCTTTCTTT. It codes for CASSFQGNTEAFF.

V usage is TRBV9 and J usage is TRBJ2-1, with D tentatively TRBD2 (6 bases). The CDR3 is 15 residues long. V lost 1 base and J 0 bases, leaving 8 bases between the germline ends. Germline V lookup: CDR1 SGDLS, CDR2 YYNGEE. The CDR3 spells CASSVRGVSYNEQFF. DNA for the CDR3: TGTGCCAGCAGCGTACGCGGGGTCTCCTACAATGAGCAGTTCTTC.

This chain links TRBV10-3 with TRBJ1-2; tentative D call: TRBD1 (5 bases). V shed 10 bases and J shed 2 bases, with 14 bases lying between them. The germline V gene encodes CDR1 ENHRY and CDR2 SYGVKD. The CDR3 loop spans 13 amino acids. The CDR3 DNA reads TGTGCCACCTTCAGGGATTCAAACTATGGCTACACCTTC. Its protein is CATFRDSNYGYTF.

The DNA for the CDR3 is TGTGCCAGCAGCCCAGGAGGAGGGCTGACTGAAGCTTTCTTT. Translating it yields CASSPGGGLTEAFF. The chain combines TRBV3-1 (or the pseudogene TRBV3-2) with TRBJ1-1; D is undetermined. Trimming removed 4 bases from V and 5 bases from J, with 14 bases in between. Germline loops: CDR1 LGHDT, CDR2 YNNKEL (reference sequence). The CDR3 has 14 residues.

The chain joins TRBV29-1 to TRBJ1-1; D is ambiguous. Germline V lookup: CDR1 SQVTM, CDR2 ANQGSEA. CDR3 length: 12 residues. V was trimmed by 3 bases and J by 2 bases, leaving 7 bases between them. The DNA of the CDR3 is TGCAGCGTTGACCGAGGTAACACTGAAGCTTTCTTT. Its protein product is CSVDRGNTEAFF.

The chain is built from TRBV18 and TRBJ1-5; D unclear. The CDR3 is 16 residues long. Germline assignment: CDR1 KGHSH and CDR2 LQKENI. Between the trimmed V and J ends, which lost 3 bases and 4 bases, there was a span of 16 bases. DNA of the CDR3: TGTGCCAGCTCACCCACTTCCGGTGGAGGGAATCAGCCCCAGCATTTT. It encodes CASSPTSGGGNQPQHF.

This rearrangement joins TRBV5-6 to TRBJ1-2; TRBD1 aligns across 9 bases. The CDR3 runs to 14 residues. CDR1 and CDR2 (germline): SGHDT, YYEEEE. V lost 4 bases and J lost 4; bases outside the gene matches: 5. The CDR3 here is CASSGTGFSYGYTF. As DNA, the CDR3 is TGTGCCAGCAGCGGGACAGGGTTTTCCTATGGCTACACCTTC.

The V gene is TRBV28, the J gene TRBJ1-2; 7 bases fit TRBD1. There are 15 residues in the CDR3. CDR1 is MDHEN and CDR2 is SYDVKM in the germline V gene. Losses at the gene ends were 4 bases for V and 5 bases for J; bases not matched to a gene: 10. This CDR3 is CASSSFNLQGYGYTF. CDR3 coding DNA: TGTGCCAGCAGTTCCTTCAACCTACAGGGGTATGGCTACACCTTC.

The genes are TRBV28 and TRBJ2-7; the D is unclear. The CDR3 consists of 13 residues. Trimming removed 2 bases from V and 0 bases from J, with 5 bases in between. Germline V gene lookup returns CDR1 MDHEN and CDR2 SYDVKM. The CDR3 DNA reads as TGTGCCAGCAGTTTACCTTCCTCCTACGAGCAGTACTTC. It translates to CASSLPSSYEQYF.

This chain connects TRBV5-1 to TRBJ2-1, with 12 bases matching TRBD1. V shed 10 bases and J 12 bases; nucleotides not matched to a gene: 14. This CDR3 is 14 amino acids long. Germline lookup yields CDR1 SGHRS and CDR2 YFSETQ. The CDR3 DNA is TGCGCCTCCTCCGGGGACAGGGGGCAGCTGACGCAGTTCTTC. This translates into CASSGDRGQLTQFF.

The chain employs TRBV5-1 and TRBJ1-6; D not resolved. Trimming cost V 0 bases and J 4 bases, with 11 bases left between them. Germline V lookup: CDR1 SGHRS, CDR2 YFSETQ. The CDR3 covers 16 residues. CDR3 sequence reads: CASSLGQDLYNSPLHF. CDR3 nucleotides: TGCGCCAGCAGCTTGGGGCAGGATCTGTATAATTCACCCCTCCACTTT.

In this sample, this clone turned up a few times. At one end the junction does not follow the germline gene, possibly because of a read error. This chain uses TRBV11-2 with TRBJ2-5; 11 nucleotides match TRBD2. This CDR3 comprises 13 residues. Germline V gene lookup returns CDR1 SGHAT and CDR2 FQNNGV. This CDR3 reads CASSLEASGGLDF. CDR3 DNA sequence: TGTGCCAGCAGCTTAGAGGCTAGCGGGGGGTTGGACTTC.

This chain links TRBV6-4 with TRBJ2-5, with TRBD2 matching 7 bases. With 7 bases clipped from V and 5 bases from J, the junction kept 4 bases outside the gene matches. CDR3 size: 12 residues. Germline V gene data show CDR1 as MRHNA and CDR2 as SNTAGT. CDR3 DNA sequence: TGTGCCAGCAACCAGGGAGGGGAGACCCAGTACTTC. Translated: CASNQGGETQYF.

The V call is TRBV5-4, the J call TRBJ2-3; D remains unclear. Trimming removed 1 base from V and 1 base from J, with 4 bases in between. Germline CDR1 is SGHNT and CDR2 is YYREEE (reference sequence). CDR3 size: 13 residues. The CDR3 DNA reads TGTGCCAGCAGCTTGTCGGGCACAGATACGCAGTATTTT. Its translation is CASSLSGTDTQYF.

This clone has just a few counts. The chain employs TRBV6-6 and TRBJ2-1; 7 bases align to TRBD1. The CDR3 consists of 14 residues. V shed 5 bases, J shed 4 bases, and the junction held 5 bases outside the gene matches. Germline V gene lookup returns CDR1 MNHNY and CDR2 SVGAGI (reference sequence). The CDR3 sequence: CASSAGTAYNEQFF. DNA of the CDR3: TGTGCCAGCAGTGCCGGGACAGCTTACAATGAGCAGTTCTTC.

V usage is TRBV18 and J usage is TRBJ2-3, with D maybe TRBD2 (6 bases). V lost 1 base and J lost 3, with 11 bases in between. CDR1 and CDR2 from the germline V gene are KGHSH and LQKENI. The CDR3 is 15 amino acids. CDR3 amino acids: CASSPRAGFTDTQYF. CDR3 DNA sequence: TGTGCCAGCTCACCACGTGCGGGATTTACAGATACGCAGTATTTT.

The CDR3 region has the DNA TGTGCCAGCAGTCCAAGACAGGGTAGACCTGAAGCTTTCTTT. Protein: CASSPRQGRPEAFF. The chain links TRBV6-2 or TRBV6-3 to TRBJ1-1; 7 nucleotides match TRBD1. The CDR3 totals 14 residues. Germline V CDR1 and CDR2: MNHEY, SVGEGT. With 5 bases clipped from V and 6 bases from J, the junction kept 9 bases outside the gene matches.

The table lists this clone with a count of one. The chain has TRBV6-6 and TRBJ2-1, with 8 bases matching TRBD2. Losses at the gene ends were 5 bases for V and 0 bases for J; bases not matched to a gene: 3. The CDR3 spans 15 residues. Germline lookup yields CDR1 MNHNY and CDR2 SVGAGI (reference sequence). The CDR3 DNA reads TGTGCCAGCAGTCCTACTAGCGGCTCCTACAATGAGCAGTTCTTC. Translated: CASSPTSGSYNEQFF.